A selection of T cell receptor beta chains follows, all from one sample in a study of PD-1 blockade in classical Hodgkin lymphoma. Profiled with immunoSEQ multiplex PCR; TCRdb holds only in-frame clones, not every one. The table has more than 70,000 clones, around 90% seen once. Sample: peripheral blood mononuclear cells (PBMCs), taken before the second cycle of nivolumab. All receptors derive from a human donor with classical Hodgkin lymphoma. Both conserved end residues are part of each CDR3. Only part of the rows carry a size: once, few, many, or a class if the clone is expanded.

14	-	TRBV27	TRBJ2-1	CASSSLDRVNEQFF
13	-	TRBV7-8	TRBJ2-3	CAAGTGITDTQYF
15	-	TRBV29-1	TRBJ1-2	CSASQRGGKNYGYTF
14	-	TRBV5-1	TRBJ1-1	CASSVGQEANEAFF
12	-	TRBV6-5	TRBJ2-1	CASSTGLAGKFF
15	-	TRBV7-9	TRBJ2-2	CASSLRDRAPGELFF
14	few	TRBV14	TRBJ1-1	CASSPGRGSDEAFF
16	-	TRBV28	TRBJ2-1	CASGTSGRTTYNEQFF
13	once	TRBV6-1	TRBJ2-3	CASSESITDTQYF
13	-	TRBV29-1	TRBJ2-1	CSVVGSSYNEQFF
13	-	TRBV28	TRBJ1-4	CASSPRGVEKLFF
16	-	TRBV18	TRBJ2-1	CASSPAGGDSYNEQFF
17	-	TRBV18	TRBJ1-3	CASSPFARQAAGNTIYF
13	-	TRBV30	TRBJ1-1	CAWSLAGNTEAFF
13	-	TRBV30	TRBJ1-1	CAWGPGQGPMAFF
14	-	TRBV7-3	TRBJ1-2	CASSQPGANYGYTF
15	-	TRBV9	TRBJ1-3	CASSVGGTTGNTIYF
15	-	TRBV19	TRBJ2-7	CASSIGGQGDYEQYF
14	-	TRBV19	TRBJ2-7	CASRETSGSYEQYF
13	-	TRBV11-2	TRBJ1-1	CASSPGRNTEAFF
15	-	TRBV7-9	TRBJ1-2	CASSFYLTGGRGYTF
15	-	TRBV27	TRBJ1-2	CATNGGIDRQGEYTF
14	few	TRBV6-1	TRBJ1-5	CASHGAGDNQPQHF
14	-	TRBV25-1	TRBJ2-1	CASSGFLSNNEQFF
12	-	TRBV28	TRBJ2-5	CASGRGYETQYF
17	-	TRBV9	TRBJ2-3	CASSVNPGPGSTDTQYF
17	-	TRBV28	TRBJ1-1	CASTRTGAGFRDTEAFF
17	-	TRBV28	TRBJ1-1	CASSFYRGTGPNTEAFF
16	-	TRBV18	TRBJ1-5	CASSPIGGEGNQPQHF
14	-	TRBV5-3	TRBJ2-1	CARSPRTGANEQFF
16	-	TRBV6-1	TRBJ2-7	CASSEAGSGSGYEQYF
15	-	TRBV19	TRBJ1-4	CASSTPGGYDEKLFF
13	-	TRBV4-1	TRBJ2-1	CASSQAQGTGLFF